The next 10 T cell receptor beta chains were all read from a single sample in a study of CD8 T cells in ankylosing spondylitis. General study results and limits: A TCR beta motif of about 8 highly homologous variants seemed to mark ankylosing spondylitis blood.

TCRdb fed the 5' RACE reads into MiXCR, producing one record per CDR3 protein. The table lists roughly 700,000 distinct CDR3 sequences, 15% to 20% of them singletons, with 15% to 20% in the top ten. No cognate antigen is known for these TCRs. The sample consisted of blood, either unsorted or a sorted T cell fraction (not recorded which). Source of these receptors: a male donor with ankylosing spondylitis.

This clonotype was seen only a few times. The J gene is TRBJ1-2, the V gene TRBV6-6; D may be TRBD1 (5 bases). The CDR3 spans 12 residues. The germline V gene encodes CDR1 MNHNY and CDR2 SVGAGI (reference sequence). Deletions cut 2 bases from V and 14 bases from J, with 15 bases between. In nucleotides, the CDR3 is TGTGCCAGCAGTTACCTCCGGGACTTATCTACCTTC. As protein: CASSYLRDLSTF.

This clonotype showed up just a few times. The chain employs TRBV10-2 and TRBJ1-5, with no clear D. The CDR3 extends over 12 amino acids. V was trimmed by 3 bases and J by 9 bases, leaving 9 bases between them. Germline V gene lookup returns CDR1 WSHSY and CDR2 SAAADI. The DNA for the CDR3 is TGCGCCAGCAGTGACCCGGGCCGGCCCCAGCATTTT. It yields the protein CASSDPGRPQHF.

V and J are TRBV9 and TRBJ2-2, with 7 positions matching TRBD1. J was trimmed by 7 bases and V by 2 bases; bases with no gene match: 5. Germline V gene sequence: CDR1 SGDLS, CDR2 YYNGEE. The CDR3 totals 14 residues. As DNA, the CDR3 is TGTGCCAGCAGCGTGGCAGGGGGTGTCGGGGAGCTGTTTTTT. Its translation is CASSVAGGVGELFF.

This clonotype was detected a few times. The rearrangement links TRBV18 to TRBJ1-2; D remains unclear. This CDR3 has 12 residues. The ends were cut back, 3 bases at V and 7 bases at J, with 9 bases in the middle. Germline CDR1 and CDR2: KGHSH and LQKENI. CDR3 sequence reads: CASSPDLFGYTF. CDR3 bases: TGTGCCAGCTCACCCGATCTCTTTGGCTACACCTTC.

This clonotype has just a few counts. The chain joins TRBV12-3 or TRBV12-4 to TRBJ1-1; D possibly corresponds to TRBD1 (5 bases). V was clipped by 2 bases and J by 7 bases, with 14 bases between them. The CDR3 spans 14 residues. The CDR3 sequence is CASSLNQGIVEAFF. CDR3 DNA: TGTGCCAGCAGTTTAAATCAGGGTATAGTTGAAGCTTTCTTT.

This clonotype was observed a handful of times. The chain combines TRBV5-1 with TRBJ2-5, with 7 bases aligning to TRBD1. Per the germline V gene, CDR1 is SGHRS and CDR2 is YFSETQ. CDR3 size: 16 residues. The V and J ends lost 0 bases and 4 bases, in that order; junction bases with no gene match: 9. For the CDR3, the DNA is TGCGCCAGCAGCTTGGGACAGGGTATGAGTGTAGAGACCCAGTACTTC. It encodes CASSLGQGMSVETQYF.

The DNA for the CDR3 is TGTGCCTGGACCAGACAGGGGGGGAAGAATGAAAAACTGTTTTTT. This encodes CAWTRQGGKNEKLFF. This sequence joins TRBV30 and TRBJ1-4; 9 nucleotides line up with TRBD1. V lost 4 bases to trimming and J lost 5 bases; unmatched junction nucleotides: 8. CDR3 size: 15 residues. In germline, CDR1 is GTSNPN, CDR2 SVGIG (reference sequence).

The rearrangement uses TRBV20-1 and TRBJ1-5; possible D gene TRBD1, 6 bases. The CDR3 runs 13 residues. Trimming removed 2 bases from V and 1 base from J, with 6 bases in between. The germline V gene encodes CDR1 DFQATT and CDR2 SNEGSKA (reference sequence). CDR3 protein: CSARQGSNQPQHF. In DNA, the CDR3 is TGCAGTGCTAGACAGGGGAGCAATCAGCCCCAGCATTTT.

Ten or more counts support this clonotype. The chain recombines TRBV12-3 or TRBV12-4 with TRBJ2-7, with 12 bases lining up with TRBD2. With 5 bases clipped from V and 6 bases from J, the junction kept 2 bases outside the gene matches. CDR3 length: 13 residues. The CDR3 sequence: CASSPSGRGEQYF. The CDR3 DNA reads as TGTGCCAGCAGTCCTAGCGGGAGGGGCGAGCAGTACTTC.

V usage is TRBV14 and J usage is TRBJ1-2; D is ambiguous. The CDR3 is 13 residues long. CDR1 is SGHDN, CDR2 FVKESK, per germline. V gave up 4 bases and J gave up 4 bases, with 10 bases separating them. The CDR3 coding sequence is TGTGCCAGCAGCCCTACCCCCCCCTATGGCTACACCTTC. As protein: CASSPTPPYGYTF.